The sequence of this T cell receptor (beta chain) was determined in a study of OX40 agonist ivuxolimab in advanced cancers. Using immunoSEQ multiplex PCR, the repertoire was profiled, and TCRdb retains in-frame clones only, with some absent. This table holds 30,000 to 45,000 clones, 88% found once. The CDR3 consists of 15 residues. V dropped 7 bases and J dropped 4; count of bases not matched to a gene: 12. The germline V gene has CDR1 GTSNPN and CDR2 SVGIG (reference sequence). This clone was seen only once. Its target is not known. Whole-study findings and limits: Antigens targeted by the expanded peripheral T cells were not determined.

The sequencing used CD4+ or CD8+ T cells sorted from blood, collected in a trial of the OX40 agonist ivuxolimab. This TCR was recovered from an adult with an advanced solid tumor such as melanoma, head and neck, liver or kidney cancer. The J gene is TRBJ2-2, the V gene TRBV30, with 7 bases aligning to TRBD1. The chain's CDR3 is CASTPTGDGTGELFF. The CDR3 DNA reads as TGTGCCTCCACACCCACAGGGGATGGCACCGGGGAGCTGTTTTTT.